The 6 T cell receptor beta chains given below trace back to one sample, sequenced in a study of CD8+CD57+ T cells in acquired aplastic anemia. The TCR beta profiling, which covered VDJ combination and CDR3 sequence, was carried out using genomic DNA as the template. TCRdb redid the calling of the reads with MiXCR, one entry per CDR3 protein. This sample has some 170,000 distinct CDR3 sequences, with 47% found just once. The sequenced patients had an expansion of CD8+CD57+ cells seen by flow cytometry. Sequencing used sorted CD4+, CD8+, or CD8+CD57+ T cells (not recorded which) from PBMCs. These receptors came from a human donor with aplastic anemia.

The CDR3 loop reads CAKTGGSNQPQHF. The CDR3 nucleotides read TGTGCCAAGACAGGGGGTAGCAATCAGCCCCAGCATTTT. The chain recombines TRBV25-1 with TRBJ1-5, with TRBD1 matching over 9 bases. Germline CDR1 and CDR2: MGHDK and SYGVNS. The CDR3 extends over 13 amino acids. Unmatched junction bases numbered 1, after V lost 10 bases and J lost 0 bases.

This clonotype was seen only a few times. The rearrangement uses TRBV5-1 and TRBJ2-3, with D perhaps assigned TRBD1 or TRBD2 (6 bases each). Germline CDR1 SGHRS, CDR2 YFSETQ. V was pared by 4 bases and J by 3 bases, with 15 bases between. The CDR3 covers 15 residues. CDR3 sequence: CASSLAQGRTDTQYF. The CDR3 DNA follows: TGCGCCAGCAGCCTGGCCCAGGGGAGGACAGATACGCAGTATTTT.

The chain links TRBV12-3 or TRBV12-4 to TRBJ1-1; TRBD1 aligns across 8 bases. The ends lost 5 bases at V and 1 base at J; junction bases unmatched: 3. The CDR3 has 14 residues. CDR3 protein: CASSPTGENTEAFF. In nucleotides, the CDR3 is TGTGCCAGCAGTCCGACAGGGGAGAACACTGAAGCTTTCTTT.

In regard to this clonotype: Germline and junction disagree at one end, which may indicate a read error. V gene TRBV10-3 combines with J gene TRBJ2-7, with TRBD1 identical over 7 bases. The CDR3 extends over 14 amino acids. Per the germline V gene, CDR1 is ENHRY and CDR2 is SYGVKD. CDR3 protein: CATSTGQRAYEQYF. The CDR3 DNA is TGTGCCACCAGTACGGGACAGAGAGCCTACGAGCAGTACTTC.

This clonotype was seen many times. V and J are TRBV5-1 and TRBJ2-3, with D possibly called TRBD1 or TRBD2 (5 bases each). The CDR3 contains 16 residues. Trimming shortened V by 3 bases and J by 2 bases, and 16 bases separated the two germline ends. Germline V gene data show CDR1 as SGHRS and CDR2 as YFSETQ. This CDR3 reads CASSWWDDLYTDTQYF. CDR3 nucleotide sequence: TGCGCCAGCAGCTGGTGGGACGACCTATACACAGATACGCAGTATTTT.

This clonotype was counted a single time. Because it lacks the conserved phenylalanine or tryptophan at the end, this CDR3 is likely a read error. The chain joins TRBV7-2 to TRBJ2-7, with 10 bases identical to TRBD2. V gave up 2 bases and J gave up 3 bases; unmatched junction bases: 1. Germline V CDR1 and CDR2: SGHTA, FQGNSA. The CDR3 totals 14 residues. CDR3 region: CASSLSGRGYEQYL. The CDR3 DNA follows: TGTGCCAGCAGCTTAAGCGGGAGGGGCTACGAGCAGTACCTC.